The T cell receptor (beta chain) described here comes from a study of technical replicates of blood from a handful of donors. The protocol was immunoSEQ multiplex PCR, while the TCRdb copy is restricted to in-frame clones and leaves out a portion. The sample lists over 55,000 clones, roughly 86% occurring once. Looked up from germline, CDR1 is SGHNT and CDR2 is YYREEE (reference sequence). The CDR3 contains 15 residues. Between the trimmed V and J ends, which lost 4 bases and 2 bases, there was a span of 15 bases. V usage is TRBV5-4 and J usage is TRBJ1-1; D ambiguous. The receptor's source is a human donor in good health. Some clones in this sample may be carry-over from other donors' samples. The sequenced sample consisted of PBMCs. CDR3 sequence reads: CASSPPLGRNTEAFF. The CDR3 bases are TGTGCCAGCAGCCCCCCCCTAGGCAGAAACACTGAAGCTTTCTTT.